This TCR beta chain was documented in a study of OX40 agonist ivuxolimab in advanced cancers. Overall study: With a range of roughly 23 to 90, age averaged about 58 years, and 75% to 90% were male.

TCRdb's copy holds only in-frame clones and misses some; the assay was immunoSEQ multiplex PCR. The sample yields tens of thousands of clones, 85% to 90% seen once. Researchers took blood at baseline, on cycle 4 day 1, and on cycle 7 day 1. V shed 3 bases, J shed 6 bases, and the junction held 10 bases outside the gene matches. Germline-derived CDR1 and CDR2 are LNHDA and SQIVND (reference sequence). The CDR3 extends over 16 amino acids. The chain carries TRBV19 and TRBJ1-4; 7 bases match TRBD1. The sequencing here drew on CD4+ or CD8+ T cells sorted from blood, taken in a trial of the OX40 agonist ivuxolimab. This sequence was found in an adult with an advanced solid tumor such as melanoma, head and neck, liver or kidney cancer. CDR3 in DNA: TGTGCCAGTAGTATGGCCCACAGGGGACTGTATGAAAAACTGTTTTTT. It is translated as CASSMAHRGLYEKLFF.